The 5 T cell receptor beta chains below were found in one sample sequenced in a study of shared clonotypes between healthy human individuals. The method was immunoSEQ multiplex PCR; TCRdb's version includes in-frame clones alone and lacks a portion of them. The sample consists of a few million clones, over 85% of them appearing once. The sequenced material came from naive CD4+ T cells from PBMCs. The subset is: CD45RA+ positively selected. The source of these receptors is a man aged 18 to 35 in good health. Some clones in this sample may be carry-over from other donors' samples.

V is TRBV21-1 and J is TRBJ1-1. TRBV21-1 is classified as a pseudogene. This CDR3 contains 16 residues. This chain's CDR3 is CASSKVGSLLGTEAFF. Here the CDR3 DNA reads TGTGCCAGCAGCAAAGTTGGGTCCCTTCTGGGCACTGAAGCTTTCTTT.

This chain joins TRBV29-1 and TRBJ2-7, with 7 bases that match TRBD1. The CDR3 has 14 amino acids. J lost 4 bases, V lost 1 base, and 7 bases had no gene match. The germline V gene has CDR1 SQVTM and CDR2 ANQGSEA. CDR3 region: CSVEAGTVLYEQYF. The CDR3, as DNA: TGCAGCGTTGAAGCTGGGACAGTTCTATACGAGCAGTACTTC.

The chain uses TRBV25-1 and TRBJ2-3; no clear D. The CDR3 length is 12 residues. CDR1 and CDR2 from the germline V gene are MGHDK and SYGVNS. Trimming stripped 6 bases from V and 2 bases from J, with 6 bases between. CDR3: CASRGVTDTQYF. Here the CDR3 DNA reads TGTGCCAGCAGGGGCGTCACAGATACGCAGTATTTT.

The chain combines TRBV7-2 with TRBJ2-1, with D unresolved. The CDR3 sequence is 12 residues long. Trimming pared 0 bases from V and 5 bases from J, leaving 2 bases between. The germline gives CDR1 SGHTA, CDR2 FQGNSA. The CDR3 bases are TGTGCCAGCAGCTTAGCGGACAATGAGCAGTTCTTC. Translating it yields CASSLADNEQFF.

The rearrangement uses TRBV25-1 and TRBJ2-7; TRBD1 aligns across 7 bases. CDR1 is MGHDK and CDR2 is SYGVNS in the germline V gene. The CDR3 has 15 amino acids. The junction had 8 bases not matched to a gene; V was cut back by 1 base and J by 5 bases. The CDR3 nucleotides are TGTGCCAGCAGTGAATTTACAGGGGCTCGCGACGAGCAGTACTTC. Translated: CASSEFTGARDEQYF.